This T cell receptor beta chain appears in the sequencing data of a study of blood T cell repertoires in COVID-19 (dated by TCRdb to 2019 to 2021). Context from the whole study: Samples from collaborators originated in the United States, Italy and Spain and spanned both the acute and convalescent phases of COVID-19. Samples came from the ongoing ImmuneRACE study (first 160 participants) plus 1,254 subjects from 6 global collaborators. Where available, HLA class I and class II types were taken from metadata supplied by the sample provider and were not determined by assay-based typing. The repertoires were released in a freely available public database intended as a resource for research on the immune response to SARS-CoV-2. Sample metadata almost always included a de-identified subject ID, COVID-19 status, age in years and sex. Subjects who had been exposed to COVID-19, were actively infected with it, or had recovered from it provided the deeply sampled blood TCRbeta repertoires that made up the dataset. The prospective study material was composed of cDNA or gDNA derived from T cells, B-cell-depleted T cells, or PBMCs.

TCRbeta CDR3 regions were amplified from genomic DNA by means of the immunoSEQ Assay, a bias-controlled multiplex PCR. The original pipeline was this. The number of nucleated cells in each sample was estimated from the amplification of reference gene primers within the assay. To quantify the absolute abundance of each unique TCRbeta CDR3 rearrangement, sequence reads were collapsed and filtered. For each sample, productive Simpson clonality was calculated as the square root of Simpson's diversity index over productive rearrangements. Imported from immuneACCESS, the table was reduced by TCRdb to in-frame sequences with V and J called. These copies leave out some clones; in studies compared against another copy, an unresolved V gene accounts for under half, and the cause of the remainder is not known. Clone size and the V and J calls come from that table; the DNA yielded D and trimming. A total of about 120,000 clones appear in this sample, about 86% of them only once. Roughly 7.9% of the sample belongs to the ten largest clones.

The CDR3, cysteine through phenylalanine, is 15 amino acids long. The CDR3 DNA has 45 bases and is translated from base 1. Reading the germline V gene gives CDR1 SGHNT and CDR2 YENEEA. Cut back by 1 base and 2 bases, the V and J ends lie 8 bases apart. Samples from volunteer blood donors who had recovered from COVID-19 were contributed by a second Seattle source. The collaborating institutions used their own protocols to collect whole blood in K2EDTA tubes. For TCRbeta analysis, collaborator samples were shipped as frozen whole blood, as isolated PBMCs, or as DNA extracted from either sample type. Overall study outcomes, separate from this receptor: The quantity of clinical and demographic metadata differed by source and by participant and was supplied without curation.

Turning to this clone: Its antigen remains undetermined. No base qualities exist here, and no much larger clone lies one base off it.

The receptor was isolated from a man in his 70s who had recovered from COVID-19. The chain joins TRBV11-3 to TRBJ2-2, and perhaps TRBD1 as D gene, on 5 matching bases. The sequenced material came from peripheral blood. The DNA sequence reads TGTGCCAGCAGCTTAGGGCAGGGCAACACCGGGGAGCTGTTTTTT. It codes for CASSLGQGNTGELFF.